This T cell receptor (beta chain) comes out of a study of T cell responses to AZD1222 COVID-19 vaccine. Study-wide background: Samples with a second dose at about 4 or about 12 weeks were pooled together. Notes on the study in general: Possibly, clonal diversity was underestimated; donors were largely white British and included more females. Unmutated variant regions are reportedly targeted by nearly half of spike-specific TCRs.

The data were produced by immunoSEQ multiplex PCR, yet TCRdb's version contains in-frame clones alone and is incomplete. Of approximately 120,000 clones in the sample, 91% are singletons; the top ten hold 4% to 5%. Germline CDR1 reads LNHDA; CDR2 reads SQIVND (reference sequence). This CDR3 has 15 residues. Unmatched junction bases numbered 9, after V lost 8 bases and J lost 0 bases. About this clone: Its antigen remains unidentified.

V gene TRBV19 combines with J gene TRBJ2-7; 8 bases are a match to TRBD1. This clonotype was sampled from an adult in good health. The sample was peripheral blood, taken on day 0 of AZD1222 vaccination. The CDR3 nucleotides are TGTGCCAGTGCTGGGACAGGACGATTCTCCTACGAGCAGTACTTC. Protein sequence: CASAGTGRFSYEQYF.